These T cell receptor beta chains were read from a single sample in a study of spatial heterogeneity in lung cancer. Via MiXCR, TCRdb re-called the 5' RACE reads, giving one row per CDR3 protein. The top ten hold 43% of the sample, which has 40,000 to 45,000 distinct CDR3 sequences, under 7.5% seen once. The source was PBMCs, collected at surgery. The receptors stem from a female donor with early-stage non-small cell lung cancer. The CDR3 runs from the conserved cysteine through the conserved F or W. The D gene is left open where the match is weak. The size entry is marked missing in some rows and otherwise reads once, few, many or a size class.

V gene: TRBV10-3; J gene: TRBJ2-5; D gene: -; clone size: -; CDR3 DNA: TGTGCCATCAGTCCGGCCTCTGGACAGCTTGGGGAGACCCAGTACTTC; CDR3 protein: CAISPASGQLGETQYF
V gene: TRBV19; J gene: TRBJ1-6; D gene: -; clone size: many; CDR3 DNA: TGTGCCAGTAGTATCGGAGATTTGAATTCACCCCTCCACTTT; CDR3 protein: CASSIGDLNSPLHF
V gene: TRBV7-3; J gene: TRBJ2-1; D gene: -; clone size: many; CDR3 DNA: TGTGCCAGCAGCTTAGGTGTTGACAATGAGCAGTTCTTC; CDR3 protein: CASSLGVDNEQFF
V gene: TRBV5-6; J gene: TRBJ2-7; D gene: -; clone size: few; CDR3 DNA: TGTGCCAGCAGCTCGCTGGACTTGAGAAAATCCTACGAGCAGTACTTC; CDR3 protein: CASSSLDLRKSYEQYF
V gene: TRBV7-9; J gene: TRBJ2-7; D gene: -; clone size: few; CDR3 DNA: TGTGCCAGCAGCTTACTGGACACTTCTTTCGAGCAGTACTTC; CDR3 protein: CASSLLDTSFEQYF
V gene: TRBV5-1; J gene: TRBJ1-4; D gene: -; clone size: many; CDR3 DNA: TGCGCCAGCAGCTTATACGACAGCGATAATGAAAAACTGTTTTTT; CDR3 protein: CASSLYDSDNEKLFF
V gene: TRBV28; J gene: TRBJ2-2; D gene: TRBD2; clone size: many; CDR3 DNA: TGTGCCAGCAGTTTTAGGGGGACTAGCGGGGTCCTGAACACCGGGGAGCTGTTTTTT; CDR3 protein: CASSFRGTSGVLNTGELFF
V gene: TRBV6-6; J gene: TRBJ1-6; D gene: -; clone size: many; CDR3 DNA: TGTGCCAGCAGTTACTCAGACCCGGACAGCCGGAGAAATAATTCACCCCTCCACTTT; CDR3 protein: CASSYSDPDSRRNNSPLHF
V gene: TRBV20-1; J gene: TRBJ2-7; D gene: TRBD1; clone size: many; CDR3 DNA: TGCAGTGCTAGAGAAGGGACAGGGCTTGGTTACGAGCAGTACTTC; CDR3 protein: CSAREGTGLGYEQYF
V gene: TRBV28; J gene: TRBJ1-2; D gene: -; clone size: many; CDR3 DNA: TGTGCCAGCAGTAGAGGTCTCTATGGCTACACCTTC; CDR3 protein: CASSRGLYGYTF
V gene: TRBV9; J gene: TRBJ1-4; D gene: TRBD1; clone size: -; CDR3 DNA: TGTGCCAGCAGCCTTGGGACAGCAGTAGCTGAAAAACTGTTTTTT; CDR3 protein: CASSLGTAVAEKLFF
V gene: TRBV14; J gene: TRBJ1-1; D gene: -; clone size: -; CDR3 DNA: TGTGCCAGCAGCCTCGGACCTGAAGCTTTCTTT; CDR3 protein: CASSLGPEAFF
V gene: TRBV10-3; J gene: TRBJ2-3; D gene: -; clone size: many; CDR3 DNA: TGTGCCACCAGAGACTCATCTGTGGCCGCTAGCACAGATACGCAGTATTTT; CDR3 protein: CATRDSSVAASTDTQYF
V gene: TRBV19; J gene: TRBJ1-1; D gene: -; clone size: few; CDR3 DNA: TGTGCCAGTAGTCACCTGGGGGTGGACACTGAAGCTTTCTTT; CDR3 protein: CASSHLGVDTEAFF
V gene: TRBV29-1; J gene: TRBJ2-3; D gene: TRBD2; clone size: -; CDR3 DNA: TGCAGCGTTGCGACTAGCGGTTCCACAGATACGCAGTATTTT; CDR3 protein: CSVATSGSTDTQYF
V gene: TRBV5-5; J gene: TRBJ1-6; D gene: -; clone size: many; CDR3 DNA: TGTGCCAGCGGAGTTTTGATCGGCTCCTATAATTCACCCCTCCACTTT; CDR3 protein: CASGVLIGSYNSPLHF
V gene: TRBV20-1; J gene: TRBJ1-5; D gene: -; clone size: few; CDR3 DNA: TGCAGTGCTACCGGGACCCTCCCGCTGACCCAGCATTTT; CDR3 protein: CSATGTLPLTQHF
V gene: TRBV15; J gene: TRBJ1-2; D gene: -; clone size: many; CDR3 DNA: TGTGCCACCAGCAGAGATGCCCAGCCTCTCAGGGTGCGGGGCTACACCTTC; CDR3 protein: CATSRDAQPLRVRGYTF
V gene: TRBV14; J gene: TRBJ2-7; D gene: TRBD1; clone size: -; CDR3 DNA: TGTGCCAGCAGCACAACCGGGACAGGGTCCTACGAGCAGTACTTC; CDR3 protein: CASSTTGTGSYEQYF
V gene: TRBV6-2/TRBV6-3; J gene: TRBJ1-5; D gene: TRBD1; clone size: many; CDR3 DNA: TGTGCCAGCAGTTCCAACCGCCGGGACAGGGAAAGCAATCAGCCCCAGCATTTT; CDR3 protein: CASSSNRRDRESNQPQHF
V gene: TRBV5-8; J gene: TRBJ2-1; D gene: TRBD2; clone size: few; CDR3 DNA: TGTGCCAGCAGCATGGGACTAGCTCGCGAGCAGTTCTTC; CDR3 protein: CASSMGLAREQFF
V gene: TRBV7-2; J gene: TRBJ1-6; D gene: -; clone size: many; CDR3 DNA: TGTGCCAGCAGCTTTGCAGAAAAATCACCCCTCCACTTT; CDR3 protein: CASSFAEKSPLHF
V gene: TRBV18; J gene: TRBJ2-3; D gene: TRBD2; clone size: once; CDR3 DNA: TGTGCCAGCTCACCACGGGCTGGCGGGGGGTCAGATACGCAGTATTTT; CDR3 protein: CASSPRAGGGSDTQYF
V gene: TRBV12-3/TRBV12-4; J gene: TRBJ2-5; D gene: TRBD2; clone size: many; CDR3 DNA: TGTGCCAGCAGCCCAGGCGGGGGAGAAGAGACCCAGTACTTC; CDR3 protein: CASSPGGGEETQYF
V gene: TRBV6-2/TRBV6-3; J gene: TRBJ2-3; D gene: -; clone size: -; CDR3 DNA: TGTGCCAGCAGTTTGGGAGCGGCGCAGTATTTT; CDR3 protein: CASSLGAAQYF
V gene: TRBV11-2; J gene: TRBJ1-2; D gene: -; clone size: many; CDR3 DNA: TGTGCCAGCAGCTTAAGTGCAGCAACCCTACTAAATGGCTACACCTTC; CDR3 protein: CASSLSAATLLNGYTF
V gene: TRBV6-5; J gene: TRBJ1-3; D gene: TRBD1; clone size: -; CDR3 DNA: TGTGCCAGCAGTAAGACGGACAGGCGCCTCTCTGGAAACACCATATATTTT; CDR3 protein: CASSKTDRRLSGNTIYF
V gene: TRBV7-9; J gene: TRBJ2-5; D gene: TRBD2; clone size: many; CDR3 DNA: TGTGCCAGCAGCCCTCCGGGGGGACCCCGGGAGACCCAGTACTTC; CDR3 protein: CASSPPGGPRETQYF
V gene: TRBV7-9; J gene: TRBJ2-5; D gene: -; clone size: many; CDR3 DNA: TGTGCCAGCAGCTTTGGTCAGGGGGGAGAGACCCAGTACTTC; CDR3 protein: CASSFGQGGETQYF
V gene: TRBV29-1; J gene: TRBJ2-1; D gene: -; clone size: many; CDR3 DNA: TGCAGCGTTGAAGAGAATTATCTCAATGAGCAGTTCTTC; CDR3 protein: CSVEENYLNEQFF
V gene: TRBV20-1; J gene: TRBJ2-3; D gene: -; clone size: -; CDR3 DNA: TGCAGTGCTAGAGATCGGGGAAGGGGGATAGATACGCAGTATTTT; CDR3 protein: CSARDRGRGIDTQYF
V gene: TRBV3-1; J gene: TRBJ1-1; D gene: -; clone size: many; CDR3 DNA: TGTGCCAGCAGCCAAGATCCAGTTGAAGCTTTCTTT; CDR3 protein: CASSQDPVEAFF
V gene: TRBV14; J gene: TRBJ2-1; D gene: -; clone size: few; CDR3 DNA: TGTGCCAGCAAACGCTCTAGCTCCTACAATGAGCAGTTCTTC; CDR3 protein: CASKRSSSYNEQFF
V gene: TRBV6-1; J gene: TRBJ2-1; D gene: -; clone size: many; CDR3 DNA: TGTGCCAGCAGCCGCCAAAATTCAATATCCTACAATGAGCAGTTCTTC; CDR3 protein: CASSRQNSISYNEQFF
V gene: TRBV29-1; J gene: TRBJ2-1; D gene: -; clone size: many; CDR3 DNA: TGCAGCGTTGAAGGGGCTAGCGTTAGAAGCAATGAGCAGTTCTTC; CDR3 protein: CSVEGASVRSNEQFF
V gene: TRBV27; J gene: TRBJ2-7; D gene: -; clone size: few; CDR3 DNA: TGTGCCAGCAGTCAGAGCGGGTACGAGCAGTACTTC; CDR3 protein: CASSQSGYEQYF
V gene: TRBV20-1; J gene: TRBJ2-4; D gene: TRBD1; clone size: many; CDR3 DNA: TGCAGTGCTCCCCCGCGACAGGGGGCTTCAAACATTCAGTACTTC; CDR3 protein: CSAPPRQGASNIQYF
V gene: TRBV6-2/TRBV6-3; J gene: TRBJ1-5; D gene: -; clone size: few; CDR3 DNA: TGTGCCAGCAGTCCCCTCAGGGGCCACATTTCTAATCAGCCCCAGCATTTT; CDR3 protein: CASSPLRGHISNQPQHF
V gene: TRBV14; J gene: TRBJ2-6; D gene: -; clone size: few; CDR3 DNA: TGTGCCAGCAGCCAACCCATTTTCTCTGGGGCCAACGTCCTGACTTTC; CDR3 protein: CASSQPIFSGANVLTF
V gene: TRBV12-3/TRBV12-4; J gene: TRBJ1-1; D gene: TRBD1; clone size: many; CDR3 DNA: TGTGCCAGCAGTTATCAGGGGGCGAACACTGAAGCTTTCTTT; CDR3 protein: CASSYQGANTEAFF
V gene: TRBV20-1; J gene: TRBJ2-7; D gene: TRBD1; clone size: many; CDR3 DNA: TGCAGTTGCACCGGGACAGCCCTCTCCTACGAGCAGTACTTC; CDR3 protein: CSCTGTALSYEQYF
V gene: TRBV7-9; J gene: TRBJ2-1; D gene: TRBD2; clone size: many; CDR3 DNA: TGTGCCAGCAGAGGACTAGCGGGGGCGTACAATGAGCAGTTCTTC; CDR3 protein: CASRGLAGAYNEQFF
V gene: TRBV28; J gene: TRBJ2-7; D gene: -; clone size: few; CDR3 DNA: TGTGCCAGCAGATCGGACACGAACTACGAGCAGTACTTC; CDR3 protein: CASRSDTNYEQYF
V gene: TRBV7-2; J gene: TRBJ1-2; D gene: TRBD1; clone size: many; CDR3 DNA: TGTGCCAGCAGCTTAGGAGGGACAGGGTATAGCTACACCTTC; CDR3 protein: CASSLGGTGYSYTF